These 3 T cell receptor beta chains originate from one sample sequenced in a study of blood T cell repertoires in COVID-19. Data came from immunoSEQ multiplex PCR; TCRdb stores just in-frame clones and leaves some out. Counted here are 300,000 to 350,000 clones, around 90% occurring once; the ten biggest clones make up around 4.6%. Sequencing was performed on PBMCs or T cells enriched from blood (not recorded which). The receptor set was obtained from a man aged 25-45 years who had recovered from COVID-19.

The chain employs TRBV7-9 and TRBJ1-2, with 9 bases aligning to TRBD1. Germline V lookup: CDR1 SEHNR, CDR2 FQNEAQ (reference sequence). CDR3 length equals 13 residues. The V gene end was trimmed by 5 bases and the J gene end by 4 bases; junction bases not matched to a gene: 2. CDR3 sequence (DNA): TGTGCCAGCAGCCCGGGACAGGGCTATGGCTACACCTTC. The encoded protein is CASSPGQGYGYTF.

This clone is a singleton in its sample. The chain recombines TRBV4-2 with TRBJ2-1; tentative D call: TRBD1 (6 bases). V dropped 4 bases and J dropped 0 bases, with 10 bases sitting between them. The length of the CDR3 is 15 residues. Germline lookup yields CDR1 LGHNA and CDR2 YNFKEQ. CDR3 in amino acids: CASSRDTPSYNEQFF. The CDR3 region has the DNA TGTGCCAGCAGCCGGGACACACCCTCCTACAATGAGCAGTTCTTC.

The chain recombines TRBV30 with TRBJ1-5; TRBD1 aligns across 9 bases. Germline CDR1 and CDR2: GTSNPN and SVGIG (reference sequence). The CDR3 sequence is 17 residues long. The V gene end was trimmed by 5 bases and the J gene end by 0 bases; junction bases not matched to a gene: 11. In DNA form, the CDR3 reads TGTGCCTGGTCCCGGGACAGGGTACGAATTAGCAATCAGCCCCAGCATTTT. Protein: CAWSRDRVRISNQPQHF.